One sample yielded the 13 T cell receptor beta chains listed below, sequenced in a study of blood T cell repertoires in COVID-19 (dated by TCRdb to the early 2020s). The library came from the immunoSEQ multiplex PCR assay. TCRdb obtained this table from immuneACCESS and retained in-frame rearrangements with V and J assigned. These tables miss some clones; where compared with another copy, unresolved V genes account for less than half of the shortfall, and the remainder is unexplained. A total of roughly 120,000 clones appear in this sample, about 83% of them only once. The top ten hold approximately 2% of the sample. The sequenced material came from peripheral blood. These TCRs come from a woman in her 50s with acute or convalescent COVID-19.

This chain joins TRBV12-3 or TRBV12-4 and TRBJ1-1, with D uncertain. V was cut by 7 bases and J by 1 base, with 10 bases left in between. There are 13 residues in the CDR3. CDR3 coding DNA: TGTGCCAGCACTCGACTTAGGAACACTGAAGCTTTCTTT. Translation gives CASTRLRNTEAFF.

The chain couples TRBV6-5 to TRBJ1-1; possible D gene TRBD1, 5 bases. Trimming left V 0 bases short and J 6 bases short, with 14 bases between. The CDR3 has 15 amino acids. CDR1 is MNHEY, CDR2 SVGAGI, per germline. Here the CDR3 DNA reads TGTGCCAGCAGTTACTCCAGGGCAAGGGAGGCTGAAGCTTTCTTT. This encodes CASSYSRAREAEAFF.

The chain joins TRBV6-5 to TRBJ1-4; no clear D. The V end lost 6 bases, the J end lost 0 bases, and 11 bases lay between the germline ends. The CDR3 sequence is 15 residues long. Germline CDR1 MNHEY, CDR2 SVGAGI. Here the CDR3 reads CASRPRRTTNEKLFF. In nucleotides, the CDR3 is TGTGCCAGCAGGCCAAGGAGGACAACTAATGAAAAACTGTTTTTT.

The V gene is TRBV6-5, the J gene TRBJ2-2; 10 bases align to TRBD1. Germline CDR1 is MNHEY and CDR2 is SVGAGI. CDR3 length: 14 amino acids. J lost 4 bases, V lost 7 bases, and 3 bases had no gene match. The CDR3: CASMTGGFTGELFF. The CDR3 coding sequence is TGTGCCAGCATGACAGGGGGCTTCACCGGGGAGCTGTTTTTT.

In DNA form, the CDR3 reads TGTGCCATCAGTGCCCGGGACAGGGGTACCGGGGAGCTGTTTTTT. Translation: CAISARDRGTGELFF. V gene TRBV10-3 combines with J gene TRBJ2-2; 10 bases are a match to TRBD1. CDR1 and CDR2 from the germline V gene are ENHRY and SYGVKD. V lost 4 bases, J lost 5 bases, and 4 bases stayed unmatched. CDR3 size: 15 residues.

This chain uses TRBV6-6 with TRBJ2-7; the match to TRBD2 covers 10 bases. CDR1 MNHNY and CDR2 SVGAGI come from the germline V gene (reference sequence). The CDR3 length is 14 residues. Trimming at V came to 3 bases and at J to 5 bases, leaving 4 bases not matched to a gene. The CDR3 region is CASSYKREGNEQYF. The CDR3 DNA reads as TGTGCCAGCAGTTATAAGCGGGAGGGAAACGAGCAGTACTTC.

The sample holds one count of this clone. V usage is TRBV25-1 and J usage is TRBJ1-1; 9 positions match TRBD1. The V segment lost 1 base and the J segment 6 bases; nucleotides outside the gene matches: 9. The CDR3 contains 16 residues. The germline CDR1 and CDR2 sequences are MGHDK and SYGVNS. The CDR3 here is CASSELGTGKGAEAFF. CDR3 sequence (DNA): TGTGCCAGCAGTGAATTAGGGACAGGGAAAGGGGCTGAAGCTTTCTTT. Supplemented by reference TRBV25-1 and TRBJ1-1, the full variable domain reads EADIYQTPRYLVIGTGKKITLECSQTMGHDKMYWYQQDPGMELHLIHYSYGVNSTEKGDLSSESTVSRIRTEHFPLTLESARPSHTSQYLCASSELGTGKGAEAFFGQGTRLTVV.

This rearrangement joins TRBV3-1 (or the pseudogene TRBV3-2) to TRBJ2-2; 10 bases map to TRBD2. Germline V CDR1 and CDR2: LGHDT, YNNKEL (reference sequence). There are 18 residues in the CDR3. V lost 0 bases and J lost 3; bases outside the gene matches: 7. The CDR3 region is CASSQDVAGGTDTGELFF. DNA of the CDR3: TGTGCCAGCAGCCAAGACGTAGCGGGAGGTACGGACACCGGGGAGCTGTTTTTT.

This chain connects TRBV6-2 or TRBV6-3 to TRBJ2-1; possible D gene TRBD2, 6 bases. The CDR3 has 21 residues. The V and J ends lost 3 bases and 7 bases respectively, with 34 bases between them. Germline V gives CDR1 MNHEY, CDR2 SVGEGT. The CDR3 DNA reads TGTGCCAGCAGTTATAATCGCGGGGATGTGTCGACAAGCGGGTATGGGAATGAGCAGTTCTTC. Residues: CASSYNRGDVSTSGYGNEQFF.

The chain recombines TRBV5-4 with TRBJ2-3; D is uncertain. The CDR3 contains 15 residues. The V end was cut by 0 bases, the J end by 1 base, with 9 bases between. Germline-derived CDR1 and CDR2 are SGHNT and YYREEE (reference sequence). CDR3 protein: CASSLDLSGTDTQYF. The CDR3 DNA reads as TGTGCCAGCAGCTTGGACCTCAGTGGCACAGATACGCAGTATTTT.

This rearrangement joins TRBV11-3 to TRBJ1-4; 8 positions match TRBD1. V was pared by 0 bases and J by 7 bases, with 1 base of the junction left unmatched. Germline V lookup: CDR1 SGHNT, CDR2 YENEEA. The CDR3 extends over 14 amino acids. DNA for the CDR3: TGTGCCAGCAGCTTAGATGGGACAGGTGAAAAACTGTTTTTT. Translated: CASSLDGTGEKLFF.

The V gene is TRBV6-2 or TRBV6-3, the J gene TRBJ2-1; 8 bases agree with TRBD2. V was pared by 5 bases and J by 6 bases, with 15 bases of the junction left unmatched. Germline V gives CDR1 MNHEY, CDR2 SVGEGT. The CDR3 runs to 17 residues. The DNA of the CDR3 is TGTGCCAGCAGTCAAATTGCCGGGACTAGATGGGGCAATGAGCAGTTCTTC. It translates to CASSQIAGTRWGNEQFF.

This sequence joins TRBV18 and TRBJ1-1; D call uncertain. Germline CDR1 reads KGHSH; CDR2 reads LQKENI. CDR3 length: 14 amino acids. Between the trimmed V and J ends, which lost 3 bases and 5 bases, there was a span of 13 bases. CDR3 sequence: CASSPQEQKTEAFF. The CDR3, as DNA: TGTGCCAGCTCACCCCAAGAACAGAAGACTGAAGCTTTCTTT.